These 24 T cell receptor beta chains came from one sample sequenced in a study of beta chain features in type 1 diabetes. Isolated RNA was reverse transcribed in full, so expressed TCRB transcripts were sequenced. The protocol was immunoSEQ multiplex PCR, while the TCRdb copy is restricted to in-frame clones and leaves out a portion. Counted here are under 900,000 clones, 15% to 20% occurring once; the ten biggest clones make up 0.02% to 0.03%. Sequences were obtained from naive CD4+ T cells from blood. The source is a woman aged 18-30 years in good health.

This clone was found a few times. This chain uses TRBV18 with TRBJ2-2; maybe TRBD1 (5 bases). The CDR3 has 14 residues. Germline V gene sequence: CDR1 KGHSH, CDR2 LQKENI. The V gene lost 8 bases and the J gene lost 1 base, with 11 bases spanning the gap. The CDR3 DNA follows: TGTGCCAGCGCTTGGGGCTGGAACACCGGGGAGCTGTTTTTT. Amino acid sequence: CASAWGWNTGELFF.

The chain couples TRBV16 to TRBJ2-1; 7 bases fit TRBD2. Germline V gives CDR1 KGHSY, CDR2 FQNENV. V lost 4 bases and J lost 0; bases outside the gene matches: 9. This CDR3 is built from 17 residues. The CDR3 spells CASSRRWGGSSYNEQFF. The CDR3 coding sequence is TGTGCCAGCAGCCGTCGGTGGGGGGGGTCCTCCTACAATGAGCAGTTCTTC.

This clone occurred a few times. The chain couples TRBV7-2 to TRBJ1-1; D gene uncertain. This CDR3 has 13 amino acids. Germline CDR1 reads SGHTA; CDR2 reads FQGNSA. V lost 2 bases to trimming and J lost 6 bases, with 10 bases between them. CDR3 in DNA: TGTGCCAGCAGCTTACCCGGGATTTCTGAAGCTTTCTTT. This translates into CASSLPGISEAFF.

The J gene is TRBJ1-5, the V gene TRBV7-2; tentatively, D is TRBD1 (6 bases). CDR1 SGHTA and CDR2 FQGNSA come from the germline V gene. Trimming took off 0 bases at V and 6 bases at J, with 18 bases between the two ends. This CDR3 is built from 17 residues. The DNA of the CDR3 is TGTGCCAGCAGCTTAGCGACTTCACGCAGGGGCATTCAGCCCCAGCATTTT. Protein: CASSLATSRRGIQPQHF.

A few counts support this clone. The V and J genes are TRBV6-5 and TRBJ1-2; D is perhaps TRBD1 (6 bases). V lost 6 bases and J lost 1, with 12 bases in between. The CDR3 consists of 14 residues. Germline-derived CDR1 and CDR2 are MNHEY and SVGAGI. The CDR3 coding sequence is TGTGCCAGCAGGAAGGACAGACTTAACTATGGCTACACCTTC. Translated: CASRKDRLNYGYTF.

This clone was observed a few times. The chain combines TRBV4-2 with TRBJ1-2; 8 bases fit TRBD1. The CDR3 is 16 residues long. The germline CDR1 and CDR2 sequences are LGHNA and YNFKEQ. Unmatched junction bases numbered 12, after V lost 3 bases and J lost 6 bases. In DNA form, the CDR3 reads TGTGCCAGCAGCCAGGATCTAGGGGACAGGCGAGATGGCTACACCTTC. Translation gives CASSQDLGDRRDGYTF.

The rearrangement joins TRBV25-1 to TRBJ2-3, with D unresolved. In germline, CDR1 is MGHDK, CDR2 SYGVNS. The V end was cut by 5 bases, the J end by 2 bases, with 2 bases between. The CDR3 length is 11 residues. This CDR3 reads CASSYTDTQYF. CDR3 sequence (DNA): TGTGCCAGCAGTTACACAGATACGCAGTATTTT. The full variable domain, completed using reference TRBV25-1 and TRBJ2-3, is EADIYQTPRYLVIGTGKKITLECSQTMGHDKMYWYQQDPGMELHLIHYSYGVNSTEKGDLSSESTVSRIRTEHFPLTLESARPSHTSQYLCASSYTDTQYFGPGTRLTVL.

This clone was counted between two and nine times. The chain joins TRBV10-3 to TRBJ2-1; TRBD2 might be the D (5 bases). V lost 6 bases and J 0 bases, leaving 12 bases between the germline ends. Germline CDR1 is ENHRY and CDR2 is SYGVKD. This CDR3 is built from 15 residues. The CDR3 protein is CAIRDSRSSYNEQFF. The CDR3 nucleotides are TGTGCCATCAGGGACTCCCGCAGCTCCTACAATGAGCAGTTCTTC.

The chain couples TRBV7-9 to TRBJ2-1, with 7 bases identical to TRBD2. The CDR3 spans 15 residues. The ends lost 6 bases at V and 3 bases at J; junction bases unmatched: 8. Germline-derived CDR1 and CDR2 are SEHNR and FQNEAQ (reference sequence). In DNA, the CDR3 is TGTGCCAGCAGTGTTCCCGGGACTATCTACAATGAGCAGTTCTTC. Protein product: CASSVPGTIYNEQFF.

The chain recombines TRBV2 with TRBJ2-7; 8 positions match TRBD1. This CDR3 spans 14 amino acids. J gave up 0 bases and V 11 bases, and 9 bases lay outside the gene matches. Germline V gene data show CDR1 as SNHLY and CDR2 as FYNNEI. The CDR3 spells CAGMTGAFSYEQYF. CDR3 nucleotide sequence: TGTGCCGGGATGACAGGGGCCTTCTCCTACGAGCAGTACTTC.

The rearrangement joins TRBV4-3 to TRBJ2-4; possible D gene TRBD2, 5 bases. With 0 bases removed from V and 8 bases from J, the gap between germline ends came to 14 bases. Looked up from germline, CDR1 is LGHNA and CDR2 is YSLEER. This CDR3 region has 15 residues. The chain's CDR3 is CASSQERSSTYIQYF. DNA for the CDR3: TGCGCCAGCAGCCAAGAACGGTCTAGCACGTACATTCAGTACTTC.

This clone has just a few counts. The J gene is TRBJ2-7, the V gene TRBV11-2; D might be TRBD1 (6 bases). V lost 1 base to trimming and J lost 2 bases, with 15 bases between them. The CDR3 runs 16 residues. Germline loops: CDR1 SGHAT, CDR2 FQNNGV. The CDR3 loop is CASSLGVQGITYEQYF. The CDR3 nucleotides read TGTGCCAGCAGCTTAGGTGTGCAGGGGATAACCTACGAGCAGTACTTC.

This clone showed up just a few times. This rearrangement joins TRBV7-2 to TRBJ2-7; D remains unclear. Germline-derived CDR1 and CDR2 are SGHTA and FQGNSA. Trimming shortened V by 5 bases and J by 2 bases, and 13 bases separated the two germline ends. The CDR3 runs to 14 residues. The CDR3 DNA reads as TGTGCCAGCAGCCACGGGTTCGCCGCCTACGAGCAGTACTTC. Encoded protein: CASSHGFAAYEQYF.

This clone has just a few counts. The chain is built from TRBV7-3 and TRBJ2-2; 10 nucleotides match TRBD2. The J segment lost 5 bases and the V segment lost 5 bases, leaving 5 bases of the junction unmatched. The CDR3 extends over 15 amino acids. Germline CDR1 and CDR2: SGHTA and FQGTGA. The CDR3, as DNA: TGTGCCAGCAGCGCAAGCGGGAGGGGTACCGGGGAGCTGTTTTTT. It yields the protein CASSASGRGTGELFF.

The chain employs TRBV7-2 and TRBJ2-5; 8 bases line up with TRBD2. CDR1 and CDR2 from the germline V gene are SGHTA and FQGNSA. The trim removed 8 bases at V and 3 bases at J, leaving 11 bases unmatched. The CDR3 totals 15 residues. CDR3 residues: CASGRVYGREETQYF. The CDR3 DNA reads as TGTGCCAGCGGGAGGGTTTACGGGAGGGAAGAGACCCAGTACTTC.

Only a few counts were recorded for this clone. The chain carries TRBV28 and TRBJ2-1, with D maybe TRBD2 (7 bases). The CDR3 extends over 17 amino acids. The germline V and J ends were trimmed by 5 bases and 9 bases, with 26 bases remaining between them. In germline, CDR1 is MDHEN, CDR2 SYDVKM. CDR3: CASSPTYSVTGRGEQFF. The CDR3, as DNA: TGTGCCAGCAGTCCAACCTATTCGGTAACAGGGAGGGGTGAGCAGTTCTTC.

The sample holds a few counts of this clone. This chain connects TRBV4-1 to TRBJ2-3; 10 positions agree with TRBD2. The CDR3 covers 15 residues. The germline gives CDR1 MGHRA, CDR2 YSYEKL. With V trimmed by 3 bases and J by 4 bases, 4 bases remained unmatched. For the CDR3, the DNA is TGCGCCAGCAGCCAGGGACTAGCGAAGTCAGATACGCAGTATTTT. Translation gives CASSQGLAKSDTQYF.

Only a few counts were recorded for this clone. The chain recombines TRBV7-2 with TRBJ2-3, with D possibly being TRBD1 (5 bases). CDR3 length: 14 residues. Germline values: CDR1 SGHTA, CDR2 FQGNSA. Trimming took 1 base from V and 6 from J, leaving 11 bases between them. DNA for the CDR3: TGTGCCAGCAGCTTAGGGGGCCCGTTGGATACGCAGTATTTT. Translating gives CASSLGGPLDTQYF.

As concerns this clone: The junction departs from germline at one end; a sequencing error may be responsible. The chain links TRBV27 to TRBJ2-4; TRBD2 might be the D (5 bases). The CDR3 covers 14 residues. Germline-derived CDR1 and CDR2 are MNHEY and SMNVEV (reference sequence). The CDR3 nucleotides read TGTGCCGGCAGTCCAGCTGGGAGCAAAAACATTCAGTACTTC. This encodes CAGSPAGSKNIQYF.

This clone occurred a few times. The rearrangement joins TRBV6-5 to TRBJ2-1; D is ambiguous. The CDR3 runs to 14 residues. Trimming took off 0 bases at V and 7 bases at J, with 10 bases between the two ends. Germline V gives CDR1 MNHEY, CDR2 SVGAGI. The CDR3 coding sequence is TGTGCCAGCAGTTACTCGGGGTATGCTAATGAGCAGTTCTTC. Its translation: CASSYSGYANEQFF.

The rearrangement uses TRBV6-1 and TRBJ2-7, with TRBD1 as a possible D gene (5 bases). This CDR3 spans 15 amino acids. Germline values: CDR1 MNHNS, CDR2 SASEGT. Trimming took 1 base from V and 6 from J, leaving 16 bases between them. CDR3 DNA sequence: TGTGCCAGCAGTGAAGTGTGGCGAACAGGCTTCGAGCAGTACTTC. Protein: CASSEVWRTGFEQYF.

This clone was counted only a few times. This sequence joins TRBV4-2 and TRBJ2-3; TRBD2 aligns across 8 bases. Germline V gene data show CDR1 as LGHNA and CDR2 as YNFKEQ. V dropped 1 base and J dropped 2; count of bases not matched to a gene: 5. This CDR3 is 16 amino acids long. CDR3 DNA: TGTGCCAGCAGCCAAGTGGGACTAGTCGTCACAGATACGCAGTATTTT. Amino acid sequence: CASSQVGLVVTDTQYF.

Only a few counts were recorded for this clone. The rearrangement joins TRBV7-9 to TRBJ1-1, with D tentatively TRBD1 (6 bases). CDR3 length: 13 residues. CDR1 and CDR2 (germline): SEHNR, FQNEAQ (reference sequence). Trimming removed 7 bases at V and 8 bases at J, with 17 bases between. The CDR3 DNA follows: TGTGCCAGCACCTCAAGGGGGGGCTCGGAAGCTTTCTTT. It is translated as CASTSRGGSEAFF.

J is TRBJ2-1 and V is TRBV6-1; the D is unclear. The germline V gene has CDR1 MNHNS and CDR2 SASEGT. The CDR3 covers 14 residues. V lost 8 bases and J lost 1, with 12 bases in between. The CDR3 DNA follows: TGTGCCAGCCGGAAGGGCCAATCCTACAATGAGCAGTTCTTC. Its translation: CASRKGQSYNEQFF.